Listed below are T cell receptor beta chains from one sample, sequenced in a study of glioma-infiltrating T cells. Each CDR3 protein gets one entry after TCRdb re-called the multiplex PCR reads with MiXCR. The sample shows approximately 100,000 distinct CDR3 sequences, 20% to 25% of them seen only once. The sequencing sample was made of glioma tissue, nonneoplastic brain tissue, or PBMCs (not recorded which). The receptor source for this set is a human donor with low-grade glioma or glioblastoma, undergoing nonglioma brain surgery, or in good health (not recorded which). CDR3s include the opening cysteine and the closing phenylalanine or tryptophan. The order of the fields is clone size, V gene, D gene, J gene, CDR3 DNA, CDR3 protein. A D gene is named only where the DNA matches it firmly. Size values are once, few and many counts, or a class for expanded clones, and some rows have none.

size: -
V: TRBV28
D: -
J: TRBJ1-1
DNA: TGTGCCGGCAGTTTCTTGGACAGGAACACTGAAGCTTTCTTT
CDR3: CAGSFLDRNTEAFF

size: -
V: TRBV5-1
D: -
J: TRBJ1-4
DNA: TGCGCCAGCAGACCCGGACCCGTGGAGGAAAAACTGTTTTTT
CDR3: CASRPGPVEEKLFF

size: many
V: TRBV19
D: -
J: TRBJ2-7
DNA: TGTGCCAGTAGTATTGGGCCAAGAGACGAGCAGTACTTC
CDR3: CASSIGPRDEQYF

size: few
V: TRBV7-6
D: -
J: TRBJ2-7
DNA: TGTGCCAGCAGCGAAGAGAAAGTAGACGAGCAGTACTTC
CDR3: CASSEEKVDEQYF

size: many
V: TRBV20-1
D: -
J: TRBJ2-7
DNA: TGCAGTGCTGTCGACACGAAAGAATACGAGCAGTACTTC
CDR3: CSAVDTKEYEQYF

size: many
V: TRBV20-1
D: TRBD2
J: TRBJ2-1
DNA: TGCAGTGCTCCACTAGCGGTCACGGGGAATGAGCAGTTCTTC
CDR3: CSAPLAVTGNEQFF

size: many
V: TRBV7-9
D: -
J: TRBJ1-1
DNA: TGTGCCAGCAGCCCTAGGGCGGTTTCGACTGAAGCTTTCTTT
CDR3: CASSPRAVSTEAFF

size: -
V: TRBV5-1
D: TRBD2
J: TRBJ2-5
DNA: TGCGCCAGCAGCTTGCTTGGACTAGCGGGATTCCAAGAGACCCAGTACTTC
CDR3: CASSLLGLAGFQETQYF

size: many
V: TRBV7-9
D: -
J: TRBJ2-5
DNA: TGTGCCAGCAGCTTAAAGGGGCAGGGAAAAGAGACCCAGTACTTC
CDR3: CASSLKGQGKETQYF

size: many
V: TRBV7-2
D: -
J: TRBJ2-1
DNA: TGTGCCAGCAGCTTAATTGTAGGGACTGGGGGCTCGAATGAGCAGTTCTTC
CDR3: CASSLIVGTGGSNEQFF

size: few
V: TRBV2
D: TRBD2
J: TRBJ2-3
DNA: TGTGCCAGCAGGGTAGCGGGGGAGGATACGCAGTATTTT
CDR3: CASRVAGEDTQYF

size: many
V: TRBV7-2
D: TRBD1
J: TRBJ2-5
DNA: TGTGCCAGCAGCTTAGCCTCCTGGGCAGGGGGTGGCCAAGAGACCCAGTACTTC
CDR3: CASSLASWAGGGQETQYF

size: many
V: TRBV2
D: -
J: TRBJ2-1
DNA: TGTGCCAGCAGTATCGACTACAATGAGCAGTTCTTC
CDR3: CASSIDYNEQFF

size: -
V: TRBV12-3/TRBV12-4
D: TRBD1
J: TRBJ2-7
DNA: TGTGCCAGCACAGTTTTTGCAGGGGGCTACGAGCAGTACTTC
CDR3: CASTVFAGGYEQYF

size: many
V: TRBV5-1
D: -
J: TRBJ1-6
DNA: TGCGCCAGCAGCTCGGACACCTCCTATAATTCACCCCTCCACTTT
CDR3: CASSSDTSYNSPLHF

size: many
V: TRBV18
D: TRBD2
J: TRBJ2-1
DNA: TGTGCCAGCTCTCGAACGGGACTAGCGGCCGGATTCAGCTCCTACAATGAGCAGTTCTTC
CDR3: CASSRTGLAAGFSSYNEQFF

size: few
V: TRBV11-2
D: -
J: TRBJ2-5
DNA: TGTGCCAGCAGCTTATCCTTCGGGCGGTCTCACGGGGAAGAGACCCAGTACTTC
CDR3: CASSLSFGRSHGEETQYF

size: many
V: TRBV6-2/TRBV6-3
D: -
J: TRBJ1-5
DNA: TGTGCCAGCAGTTATCAGTGGAAGGAGCCCCAGCATTTT
CDR3: CASSYQWKEPQHF

size: -
V: TRBV12-3/TRBV12-4
D: TRBD2
J: TRBJ2-1
DNA: TGTGCCGGCAGTTTAGCGCAACGGGGGGGCAATGAGCAGTTCTTC
CDR3: CAGSLAQRGGNEQFF

size: many
V: TRBV4-3
D: TRBD1
J: TRBJ2-1
DNA: TGCGCCAGCAGCCAAAGGACAGGAGCCTACAATGAGCAGTTCTTC
CDR3: CASSQRTGAYNEQFF

size: -
V: TRBV28
D: -
J: TRBJ1-5
DNA: TGCGCCAGTACACAGGTTGAGCCCCAGCATTTT
CDR3: CASTQVEPQHF

size: many
V: TRBV7-2
D: -
J: TRBJ2-1
DNA: TGTGCCAGCAGCTTACAAGGGGCTGGACCTTACAATGAGCAGTTCTTC
CDR3: CASSLQGAGPYNEQFF

size: many
V: TRBV18
D: -
J: TRBJ1-5
DNA: TGTGCCAGCTCACCACCGGTCCCAGGAGCTCAGCCCCAGCATTTT
CDR3: CASSPPVPGAQPQHF

size: many
V: TRBV2
D: TRBD1
J: TRBJ1-5
DNA: TGTGCCAGCATGGGACAGTACAATCAGCCCCAGCATTTT
CDR3: CASMGQYNQPQHF

size: many
V: TRBV2
D: -
J: TRBJ1-5
DNA: TGTGCCAGCAGTGAAGAGCATCAGCCCCAGCATTTT
CDR3: CASSEEHQPQHF

size: many
V: TRBV11-1
D: -
J: TRBJ1-1
DNA: TGTGCCAGCAGCCCCAGAGGGGGGCGAACTGAAGCTTTCTTT
CDR3: CASSPRGGRTEAFF

size: -
V: TRBV18
D: TRBD2
J: TRBJ2-7
DNA: TGTGCCAGCTCACCAGACCTAGCGGGAAAATACGAGCAGTACTTC
CDR3: CASSPDLAGKYEQYF

size: many
V: TRBV28
D: -
J: TRBJ1-1
DNA: TGTGCCAGCAGTCCCCGGGTCTTAAACACTGAAGCTTTCTTT
CDR3: CASSPRVLNTEAFF

size: many
V: TRBV7-2
D: -
J: TRBJ2-4
DNA: TGTGCCAGCAGCTTAGGGAGAGCGAACATTCAGTACTTC
CDR3: CASSLGRANIQYF

size: -
V: TRBV7-2
D: -
J: TRBJ1-5
DNA: TGTGCCAGCGGCGCCTACAATCAGCCCCAGCATTTC
CDR3: CASGAYNQPQHF

size: many
V: TRBV6-4
D: -
J: TRBJ2-5
DNA: TGTGCCAGCAGCGCAGAATTACAAGAGACCCAGTACTTC
CDR3: CASSAELQETQYF

size: -
V: TRBV20-1
D: TRBD1
J: TRBJ2-7
DNA: TGCAGTGCTGGGGGGGGGACAGGGGCCTACGAGCAGTACTTC
CDR3: CSAGGGTGAYEQYF

size: many
V: TRBV28
D: TRBD2
J: TRBJ2-3
DNA: TGTGCCAGCAGTAAAAGGCGGGAGACAGATACGCAGTATTTT
CDR3: CASSKRRETDTQYF

size: -
V: TRBV14
D: -
J: TRBJ2-7
DNA: TGTGCCAGCAGCGGGCAAGGGACATACTACGAGCAGTACTTC
CDR3: CASSGQGTYYEQYF

size: many
V: TRBV29-1
D: -
J: TRBJ2-7
DNA: TGCAGCGTTGTACGGGCGGGGCGCGAGCAGTACTTC
CDR3: CSVVRAGREQYF

size: -
V: TRBV5-1
D: -
J: TRBJ2-1
DNA: TGCGCCAGCACCGACACCTCATACAATGAGGAGTTCTTC
CDR3: CASTDTSYNEEFF

size: many
V: TRBV7-9
D: -
J: TRBJ2-5
DNA: TGTGCCAGCAGCTTAGCGAGGACAGAAGAGACCCAGTACTTC
CDR3: CASSLARTEETQYF

size: many
V: TRBV2
D: TRBD1
J: TRBJ1-2
DNA: TGTGCCAGCAGGGCTCGGGACAGGGCGCAGTTC
CDR3: CASRARDRAQF

size: few
V: TRBV12-3/TRBV12-4
D: -
J: TRBJ2-5
DNA: TGTGCCAGCAGCCGACACGGACAAATAGAAGAGACCCAGTACTTC
CDR3: CASSRHGQIEETQYF

size: many
V: TRBV28
D: TRBD2
J: TRBJ2-1
DNA: TGTGCCAGCAGTTTATCGGCTAGCGGACACAATGAGCAGTTCTTC
CDR3: CASSLSASGHNEQFF

size: many
V: TRBV28
D: -
J: TRBJ2-7
DNA: TGTGCCAGCACCCGGCCGGGGCTCCGGATGGGGTACGAGCAGTACTTC
CDR3: CASTRPGLRMGYEQYF

size: many
V: TRBV2
D: TRBD2
J: TRBJ2-1
DNA: TGTGCCAGCAGGCAGGCGGGGGAACCTAGGTTCTTC
CDR3: CASRQAGEPRFF

size: -
V: TRBV7-9
D: -
J: TRBJ1-3
DNA: TGTGCCAGCTACCCGGCCTCTGGAAACACCATATATTTT
CDR3: CASYPASGNTIYF

size: few
V: TRBV29-1
D: TRBD2
J: TRBJ2-7
DNA: TGCAGCGTTAAAGGACTAGCGGGAGCCTCTTCCTACGAGCAGTACTTC
CDR3: CSVKGLAGASSYEQYF

size: many
V: TRBV3-1
D: -
J: TRBJ2-7
DNA: TGTGCCAGCAGCCCCCAACCGCCCTGGAGCTCCTACGAGCAGTACTTC
CDR3: CASSPQPPWSSYEQYF